This TCR beta chain was identified during a study of chemoradiotherapy in HPV16-positive cancers. The wider study: Candidate HPV-specific T-cell clones and common TCR motifs came from functional assays in two HPV16-positive patients.

Findings and caveats of the study: Non-HPV-specific T cells did not expand in tumors during treatment, whereas candidate HPV-specific clones and E7-related motifs did. Better recurrence-free survival went with HPV-responsive T-cell expansion in HPV16-positive patients.

This clone showed up just a few times. Its antigen is unknown. Samples were taken several times over chemoradiotherapy. Clones were sequenced by immunoSEQ multiplex PCR, and TCRdb holds only the in-frame ones, with some missing. The data hold nearly 6,000 clones, with approximately 73% observed a single time. The specimen was obtained from a patient who underwent chemoradiotherapy. The source is a human donor with HPV-associated anogenital cancer.

The CDR3 nucleotides are TGTGCCTGGAGTGTGGGCTCTAATGAAAAACTGTTTTTT. Translating gives CAWSVGSNEKLFF. The J gene is TRBJ1-4, the V gene TRBV30; D gene unclear. With 0 bases removed from V and 3 bases from J, the gap between germline ends came to 5 bases. The V gene's germline CDR1 is GTSNPN and CDR2 SVGIG (reference sequence). The CDR3 is 13 residues long.